These T cell receptor beta chains were read from a single sample in a study of CXCR3-negative and CXCR3-positive naive CD8 T cells. TCRdb reprocessed the 5' RACE reads and stores each CDR3 protein as one record, lacking DNA. The sample includes under 85,000 distinct CDR3 sequences. The sequencing input was naive CXCR3- CD8+ T cells from blood. Every receptor here comes from a human donor in good health. Some clones in this sample may be carry-over from other donors' samples. Both conserved end residues are part of each CDR3. The order of the fields is V gene, J gene, CDR3 protein.

>TRBV10-3|TRBJ2-7
CAISDDSSYEQYF
>TRBV29-1|TRBJ2-1
CSVASSYNEQFF
>TRBV7-3|TRBJ2-1
CASNYSGGPYKSSYNEQFF
>TRBV28|TRBJ2-3
CASSPMFGLASFTDTQYF
>TRBV6-5|TRBJ1-1
CASSLAEGGRAEAFF
>TRBV7-9|TRBJ2-5
CASRTNRDREETQYF
>TRBV29-1|TRBJ2-7
CSVEDPQTYEQYF
>TRBV25-1|TRBJ2-7
CASSPEGPYEQYF
>TRBV29-1|TRBJ2-7
CSVESVGQNSYEQYF
>TRBV19|TRBJ1-1
CASSIWTGGTEAFF
>TRBV4-1|TRBJ2-1
CASSQGEQLNEQFF
>TRBV29-1|TRBJ2-2
CSVEGGTGRNTGELFF
>TRBV29-1|TRBJ1-2
CSALTGSYGYTF
>TRBV21-1|TRBJ2-7
CASSKAAGIYEQYF
>TRBV29-1|TRBJ1-5
CSVRQGAQPQHF
>TRBV29-1|TRBJ2-7
CSAGGFGSYEQYF
>TRBV5-1|TRBJ1-1
CASSWGLSEVDTEAFF
>TRBV15|TRBJ1-4
CATSPITDLAGEKLFF
>TRBV9|TRBJ2-3
CASSVLGGGAYLDTQYF
>TRBV25-1|TRBJ1-1
CASSSPVGVNTEAFF
>TRBV28|TRBJ2-5
CASTLLGGQETQYF
>TRBV6-5|TRBJ1-4
CASSVTGGADEKLFF